This is a list of T cell receptor beta chains from one sample in a study of cytomegalovirus exposure and HLA in healthy donors. The method was immunoSEQ multiplex PCR; TCRdb's version includes in-frame clones alone and lacks a portion of them. The sample carries around 160,000 clones, almost 80% recorded once. Sequenced sample: PBMCs. These receptors were collected from a man between 18 and 29 years old in good health and CMV-seropositive. Each CDR3 is given with its conserved first and last residue. D genes are given only for firm matches. The size of a clone is reported for some rows only, either as once, few or many, or as a class for expanded clones.

cdr3_nt: TGTGCCAGCAGCCCCCATTCGGAAGGGGGACAGGTGTCAGTTGGCTACACCTTC; cdr3_aa: CASSPHSEGGQVSVGYTF; d_call: TRBD1; clone_size: few; j_call: TRBJ1-2; v_call: TRBV4-2
cdr3_nt: TGTGCCAGCAGTTTTAGGCGGACAGGGAGGATAGGGGGTGGCTACTCCTTC; cdr3_aa: CASSFRRTGRIGGGYSF; d_call: TRBD1; clone_size: .; j_call: TRBJ1-2; v_call: TRBV28
cdr3_nt: TGCGCCAGCAGCTTGACAGGGGGAGGTAACTATGGCTACACCTTC; cdr3_aa: CASSLTGGGNYGYTF; d_call: TRBD1; clone_size: .; j_call: TRBJ1-2; v_call: TRBV5-1
cdr3_nt: TGTGCCAGCAGCGTAGGAATCGGGGAAGGCTACACCTTC; cdr3_aa: CASSVGIGEGYTF; d_call: .; clone_size: .; j_call: TRBJ1-2; v_call: TRBV9
cdr3_nt: TGTGCCAGCAGCGTCGCTAGTGGGAATGAGCAGTTCTTC; cdr3_aa: CASSVASGNEQFF; d_call: .; clone_size: .; j_call: TRBJ2-1; v_call: TRBV9
cdr3_nt: TGCAGCGCCGGGACAGGAGCCACGAGCTCTGGGGCCAACGTCCTGACTTTC; cdr3_aa: CSAGTGATSSGANVLTF; d_call: TRBD1; clone_size: .; j_call: TRBJ2-6; v_call: TRBV29-1
cdr3_nt: TGTGCCATCAGCCAGGGACAGGCATCCTACGAGCAGTACTTC; cdr3_aa: CAISQGQASYEQYF; d_call: TRBD1; clone_size: .; j_call: TRBJ2-7; v_call: TRBV10-3
cdr3_nt: TGTGCCAGTAGTATCCGTCGGACTGAAGCTTTCTTT; cdr3_aa: CASSIRRTEAFF; d_call: .; clone_size: .; j_call: TRBJ1-1; v_call: TRBV19
cdr3_nt: TGTGCCAGCAGCTTGAGGGGAACCTACGAGCAGTACTTC; cdr3_aa: CASSLRGTYEQYF; d_call: .; clone_size: once; j_call: TRBJ2-7; v_call: TRBV5-5
cdr3_nt: TGTGCCAGTAGTGAGCCTAGCGCCATGCCGGAGCAGTTCTTC; cdr3_aa: CASSEPSAMPEQFF; d_call: .; clone_size: .; j_call: TRBJ2-1; v_call: TRBV19
cdr3_nt: TGTGCCAGCACCGCTACTAGCGGGACGTCCTACAATGAGCAGTTCTTC; cdr3_aa: CASTATSGTSYNEQFF; d_call: TRBD2; clone_size: once; j_call: TRBJ2-1; v_call: TRBV6-6
cdr3_nt: TGCGCCAGCAGCCAAGTACAGGGGGGATTAACGGGGGAGACCCAGTACTTC; cdr3_aa: CASSQVQGGLTGETQYF; d_call: TRBD1; clone_size: .; j_call: TRBJ2-5; v_call: TRBV4-1
cdr3_nt: TGTGCCAGCAGTTTGTCTTATAGCGGGGCCTCCTACGAGCAGTACTTC; cdr3_aa: CASSLSYSGASYEQYF; d_call: TRBD2; clone_size: few; j_call: TRBJ2-7; v_call: TRBV2
cdr3_nt: TGTGCCAGCAGTCCCGGGACAGGGTTGAACACTGAAGCTTTCTTT; cdr3_aa: CASSPGTGLNTEAFF; d_call: TRBD1; clone_size: .; j_call: TRBJ1-1; v_call: TRBV2
cdr3_nt: TGTGCCAGCAGCCCTCAAAGGTGGGGAGCTGAAGCTTTCTTT; cdr3_aa: CASSPQRWGAEAFF; d_call: .; clone_size: few; j_call: TRBJ1-1; v_call: TRBV12-1
cdr3_nt: TGTGCTCATCTGGCGCTAGATTCCTACGAGCAGTACTTC; cdr3_aa: CAHLALDSYEQYF; d_call: .; clone_size: .; j_call: TRBJ2-7; v_call: TRBV7-9
cdr3_nt: TGTGCCAGTAGTGGGGGGAGGAATGAGCAGTTCTTC; cdr3_aa: CASSGGRNEQFF; d_call: .; clone_size: .; j_call: TRBJ2-1; v_call: TRBV19
cdr3_nt: TGTGCCAGCAGCCTTACGCTATACGAGCAGTACTTC; cdr3_aa: CASSLTLYEQYF; d_call: .; clone_size: .; j_call: TRBJ2-7; v_call: TRBV7-2
cdr3_nt: TGTGCCAGCAGTTCGGGCGGGGGCATGGCCGGGGAGCTGTTTTTT; cdr3_aa: CASSSGGGMAGELFF; d_call: .; clone_size: few; j_call: TRBJ2-2; v_call: TRBV28
cdr3_nt: TGCAGCGTTGAAAACAAGGCCACAGGGTCCCCAGATACGCAGTATTTT; cdr3_aa: CSVENKATGSPDTQYF; d_call: .; clone_size: .; j_call: TRBJ2-3; v_call: TRBV29-1
cdr3_nt: TGCGCCAGCAGCTCAGGACAGGGGTGGACCGGGGAGCTGTTTTTT; cdr3_aa: CASSSGQGWTGELFF; d_call: TRBD1; clone_size: .; j_call: TRBJ2-2; v_call: TRBV5-1
cdr3_nt: TGTGCCAGCAGCCAAGACCTTGTCACCCGGGGGGCGTTTACTGAAGCTTTCTTT; cdr3_aa: CASSQDLVTRGAFTEAFF; d_call: .; clone_size: .; j_call: TRBJ1-1; v_call: TRBV14
cdr3_nt: TGCGCCAGCAGTGAGGGCCAGGGGGAGCAGTTCTTC; cdr3_aa: CASSEGQGEQFF; d_call: .; clone_size: .; j_call: TRBJ2-1; v_call: TRBV10-1
cdr3_nt: TGCGCCAGCAGCCAAGATATAAACAGGAAAAGGGACTCCTACGAGCAGTACTTC; cdr3_aa: CASSQDINRKRDSYEQYF; d_call: .; clone_size: .; j_call: TRBJ2-7; v_call: TRBV4-1
cdr3_nt: TGCGCCAGCAGCCAAGAAGAGCGCTCTGGAAACACCATATATTTT; cdr3_aa: CASSQEERSGNTIYF; d_call: .; clone_size: .; j_call: TRBJ1-3; v_call: TRBV4-1
cdr3_nt: TGTGCTAGTGGTTTGGTCCCCGACACTGAAGCTTTCTTT; cdr3_aa: CASGLVPDTEAFF; d_call: .; clone_size: .; j_call: TRBJ1-1; v_call: TRBV12-5
cdr3_nt: TGTGCCAGCAGCTTGGCCGGCACAGGGGTCTATGGCTACACCTTC; cdr3_aa: CASSLAGTGVYGYTF; d_call: TRBD1; clone_size: .; j_call: TRBJ1-2; v_call: TRBV5-6
cdr3_nt: TGTGCCACCACTCAGGGGAACATTCAGTACTTC; cdr3_aa: CATTQGNIQYF; d_call: .; clone_size: once; j_call: TRBJ2-4; v_call: TRBV6-5
cdr3_nt: TGTGCCAGTATGTGGGGAGGCGAGCAGTACTTC; cdr3_aa: CASMWGGEQYF; d_call: .; clone_size: .; j_call: TRBJ2-7; v_call: TRBV19
cdr3_nt: TGTGCCAGTAGCGCAGGGGGTGTACTTGTGCTAACTGAAGCTTTCTTT; cdr3_aa: CASSAGGVLVLTEAFF; d_call: TRBD1; clone_size: .; j_call: TRBJ1-1; v_call: TRBV19
cdr3_nt: TGCGCCAGCAGCTACCAGGGTTCCCCTATGCATGGCTACACCTTC; cdr3_aa: CASSYQGSPMHGYTF; d_call: .; clone_size: .; j_call: TRBJ1-2; v_call: TRBV4-1
cdr3_nt: TGTGCCAGCAGCGTATGGGGGGGAAAATTGGATGAGCAGTTCTTC; cdr3_aa: CASSVWGGKLDEQFF; d_call: TRBD2; clone_size: .; j_call: TRBJ2-1; v_call: TRBV9
cdr3_nt: TGTGCCAGCAGCTTAGATGAGGAAAAACTGTTTTTT; cdr3_aa: CASSLDEEKLFF; d_call: .; clone_size: .; j_call: TRBJ1-4; v_call: TRBV7-9
cdr3_nt: TGTGCCAGCAGCGTAGATACAGGGGATACGCAGCCCCAGCATTTT; cdr3_aa: CASSVDTGDTQPQHF; d_call: TRBD1; clone_size: .; j_call: TRBJ1-5; v_call: TRBV9
cdr3_nt: TGTGCCAGCAGCTTTGGCCTTGAAGCTTTCTTT; cdr3_aa: CASSFGLEAFF; d_call: .; clone_size: .; j_call: TRBJ1-1; v_call: TRBV5-8
cdr3_nt: TGTGCCAGCGCCTACGGGGGGTGGCTAAATAACACTGAAGCTTTCTTT; cdr3_aa: CASAYGGWLNNTEAFF; d_call: .; clone_size: .; j_call: TRBJ1-1; v_call: TRBV5-4